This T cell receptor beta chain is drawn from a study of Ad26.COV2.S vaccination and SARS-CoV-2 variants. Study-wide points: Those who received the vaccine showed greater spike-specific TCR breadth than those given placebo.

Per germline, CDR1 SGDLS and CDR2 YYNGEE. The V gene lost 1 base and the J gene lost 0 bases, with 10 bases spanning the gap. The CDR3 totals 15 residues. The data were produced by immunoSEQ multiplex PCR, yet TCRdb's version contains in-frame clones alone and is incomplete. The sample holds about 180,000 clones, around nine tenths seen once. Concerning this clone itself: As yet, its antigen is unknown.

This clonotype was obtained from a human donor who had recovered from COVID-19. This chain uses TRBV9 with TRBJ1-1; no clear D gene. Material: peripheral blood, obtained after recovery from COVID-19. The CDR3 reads CASSVLGNMNTEAFF. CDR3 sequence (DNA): TGTGCCAGCAGCGTATTGGGCAACATGAACACTGAAGCTTTCTTT. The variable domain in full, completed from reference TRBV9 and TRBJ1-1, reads DSGVTQTPKHLITATGQRVTLRCSPRSGDLSVYWYQQSLDQGLQFLIQYYNGEERAKGNILERFSAQQFPDLHSELNLSSLELGDSALYFCASSVLGNMNTEAFFGQGTRLTVV.